This T cell receptor (beta chain) was sequenced during a study of blood T cell repertoires in COVID-19. Study as a whole: Samples came from the United States, Italy and Spain, spanning acute and convalescent COVID-19. The analysed material was cDNA or gDNA that came from T cells, B-cell-depleted T cells, or PBMCs.

Study processing details: From reference gene primer amplification, estimates of nucleated cell counts were derived. Some clones are missing from TCRdb's copy, which holds only in-frame ones; the method was immunoSEQ multiplex PCR. That table gives V, J and clone size, and the DNA gave D and trimming. The top ten clones hold 6% to 9.5% of a sample with roughly 250,000 clones, about 80% of them seen once. After removal of 0 bases from V and 1 base from J, the junction contained 5 bases not matched to a gene. Germline V gene lookup returns CDR1 LGHDT and CDR2 YNNKEL (reference sequence). The CDR3 covers 16 residues.

The specimen sequenced was peripheral blood. The chain recombines TRBV3-1 (or the pseudogene TRBV3-2) with TRBJ1-1, with 7 nucleotides matching TRBD1. The clonotype originates from a woman aged 45-59 years with acute or convalescent COVID-19. The CDR3 protein is CASSQDLAGGNTEAFF. The CDR3 coding sequence is TGTGCCAGCAGCCAAGATTTGGCAGGGGGGAACACTGAAGCTTTCTTT.